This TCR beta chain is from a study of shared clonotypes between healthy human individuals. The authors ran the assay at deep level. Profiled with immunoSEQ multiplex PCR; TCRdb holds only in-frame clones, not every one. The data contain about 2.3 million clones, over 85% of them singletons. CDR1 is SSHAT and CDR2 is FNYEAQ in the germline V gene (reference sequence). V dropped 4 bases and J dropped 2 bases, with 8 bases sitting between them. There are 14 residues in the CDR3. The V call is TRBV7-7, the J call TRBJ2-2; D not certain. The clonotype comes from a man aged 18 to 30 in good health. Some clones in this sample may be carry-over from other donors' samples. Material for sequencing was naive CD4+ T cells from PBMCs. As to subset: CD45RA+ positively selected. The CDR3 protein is CASSSLINTGELFF. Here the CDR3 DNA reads TGTGCCAGCAGCTCCCTAATTAACACCGGGGAGCTGTTTTTT.